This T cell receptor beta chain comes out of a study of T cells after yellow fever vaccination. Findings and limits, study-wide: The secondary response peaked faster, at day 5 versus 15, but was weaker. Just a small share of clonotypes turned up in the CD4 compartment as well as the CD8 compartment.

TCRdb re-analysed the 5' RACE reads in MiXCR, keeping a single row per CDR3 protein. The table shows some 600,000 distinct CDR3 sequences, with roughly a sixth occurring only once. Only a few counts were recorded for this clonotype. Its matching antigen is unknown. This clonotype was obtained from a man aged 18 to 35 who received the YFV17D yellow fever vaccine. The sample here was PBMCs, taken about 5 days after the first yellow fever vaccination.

The CDR3, as DNA: TGTGCCAGCAATCAGGGACTTAGCACAGATACGCAGTATTTT. As protein: CASNQGLSTDTQYF. The chain carries TRBV9 and TRBJ2-3; D is perhaps TRBD2 (6 bases). This CDR3 is built from 14 residues. Per the germline V gene, CDR1 is SGDLS and CDR2 is YYNGEE. Trimming stripped 6 bases from V and 0 bases from J, with 11 bases between.